This TCR beta chain was captured by sequencing in a study of cytomegalovirus exposure and HLA in healthy donors. About the research overall: Of several hundred genotyped donors, more than 65% grouped in the Caucasian-associated ancestry cluster. General study points: Later, an analysis showed that TCR beta chains associated with HLA were more clonally expanded than others that were equally common. Excluded were some V segments that proved indistinguishable, including TRBV6-2 and TRBV6-3.

Notes on this clone: Its cognate antigen is unknown.

PCR was performed using 60 Vbeta and 13 Jbeta primers. Method: immunoSEQ multiplex PCR; TCRdb's copy keeps in-frame clones and lacks some. The sample holds some 140,000 clones, about 85% seen once. Trimming cost V 8 bases and J 5 bases, with 12 bases left between them. The CDR3 sequence is 12 residues long. Germline V gene data show CDR1 as SNHLY and CDR2 as FYNNEI. What was sequenced was PBMCs. The receptor comes from a woman in her twenties or thirties in good health and CMV-seropositive. The chain uses TRBV2 and TRBJ1-1; no reliable D call. For the CDR3, the DNA is TGTGCCAGCGAAGTCGGGGTTACTGAAGCTTTCTTT. This encodes CASEVGVTEAFF.